This TCR beta chain emerged from a study of identical twins. Study-level points and caveats: Weaker excess twin sharing was observed in beta out-of-frame sequences.

CDR3 size: 18 residues. Trimming at V came to 2 bases and at J to 5 bases, leaving 12 bases not matched to a gene. Germline V gene data show CDR1 as MNHEY and CDR2 as SVGAGI. One entry per CDR3 protein results from TCRdb running MiXCR on the 5' RACE reads. The table records 700,000 or so distinct CDR3 sequences, 21% of them present only once. Regarding this clonotype: The antigen is undetermined.

These same records also appear under a second study, on T cells expressing NK-cell markers. As that study records: Seven sequenced donors out of eight were HCMV-seropositive, one seronegative. The contribution of dominant NKG2C+ clonotypes to CD8+ T cells in more than five donors was roughly 1.0-7.0%.

Sequencing was done on a sample of PBMCs. The TCR was taken from a woman aged 18-29 years in good health. The chain links TRBV6-5 to TRBJ2-5, with 12 bases aligning to TRBD2. The CDR3, as DNA: TGTGCCAGCAGTTACGCAACTAGCGGGAGGCTTGGGCGCGAGACCCAGTACTTC. Translation: CASSYATSGRLGRETQYF.